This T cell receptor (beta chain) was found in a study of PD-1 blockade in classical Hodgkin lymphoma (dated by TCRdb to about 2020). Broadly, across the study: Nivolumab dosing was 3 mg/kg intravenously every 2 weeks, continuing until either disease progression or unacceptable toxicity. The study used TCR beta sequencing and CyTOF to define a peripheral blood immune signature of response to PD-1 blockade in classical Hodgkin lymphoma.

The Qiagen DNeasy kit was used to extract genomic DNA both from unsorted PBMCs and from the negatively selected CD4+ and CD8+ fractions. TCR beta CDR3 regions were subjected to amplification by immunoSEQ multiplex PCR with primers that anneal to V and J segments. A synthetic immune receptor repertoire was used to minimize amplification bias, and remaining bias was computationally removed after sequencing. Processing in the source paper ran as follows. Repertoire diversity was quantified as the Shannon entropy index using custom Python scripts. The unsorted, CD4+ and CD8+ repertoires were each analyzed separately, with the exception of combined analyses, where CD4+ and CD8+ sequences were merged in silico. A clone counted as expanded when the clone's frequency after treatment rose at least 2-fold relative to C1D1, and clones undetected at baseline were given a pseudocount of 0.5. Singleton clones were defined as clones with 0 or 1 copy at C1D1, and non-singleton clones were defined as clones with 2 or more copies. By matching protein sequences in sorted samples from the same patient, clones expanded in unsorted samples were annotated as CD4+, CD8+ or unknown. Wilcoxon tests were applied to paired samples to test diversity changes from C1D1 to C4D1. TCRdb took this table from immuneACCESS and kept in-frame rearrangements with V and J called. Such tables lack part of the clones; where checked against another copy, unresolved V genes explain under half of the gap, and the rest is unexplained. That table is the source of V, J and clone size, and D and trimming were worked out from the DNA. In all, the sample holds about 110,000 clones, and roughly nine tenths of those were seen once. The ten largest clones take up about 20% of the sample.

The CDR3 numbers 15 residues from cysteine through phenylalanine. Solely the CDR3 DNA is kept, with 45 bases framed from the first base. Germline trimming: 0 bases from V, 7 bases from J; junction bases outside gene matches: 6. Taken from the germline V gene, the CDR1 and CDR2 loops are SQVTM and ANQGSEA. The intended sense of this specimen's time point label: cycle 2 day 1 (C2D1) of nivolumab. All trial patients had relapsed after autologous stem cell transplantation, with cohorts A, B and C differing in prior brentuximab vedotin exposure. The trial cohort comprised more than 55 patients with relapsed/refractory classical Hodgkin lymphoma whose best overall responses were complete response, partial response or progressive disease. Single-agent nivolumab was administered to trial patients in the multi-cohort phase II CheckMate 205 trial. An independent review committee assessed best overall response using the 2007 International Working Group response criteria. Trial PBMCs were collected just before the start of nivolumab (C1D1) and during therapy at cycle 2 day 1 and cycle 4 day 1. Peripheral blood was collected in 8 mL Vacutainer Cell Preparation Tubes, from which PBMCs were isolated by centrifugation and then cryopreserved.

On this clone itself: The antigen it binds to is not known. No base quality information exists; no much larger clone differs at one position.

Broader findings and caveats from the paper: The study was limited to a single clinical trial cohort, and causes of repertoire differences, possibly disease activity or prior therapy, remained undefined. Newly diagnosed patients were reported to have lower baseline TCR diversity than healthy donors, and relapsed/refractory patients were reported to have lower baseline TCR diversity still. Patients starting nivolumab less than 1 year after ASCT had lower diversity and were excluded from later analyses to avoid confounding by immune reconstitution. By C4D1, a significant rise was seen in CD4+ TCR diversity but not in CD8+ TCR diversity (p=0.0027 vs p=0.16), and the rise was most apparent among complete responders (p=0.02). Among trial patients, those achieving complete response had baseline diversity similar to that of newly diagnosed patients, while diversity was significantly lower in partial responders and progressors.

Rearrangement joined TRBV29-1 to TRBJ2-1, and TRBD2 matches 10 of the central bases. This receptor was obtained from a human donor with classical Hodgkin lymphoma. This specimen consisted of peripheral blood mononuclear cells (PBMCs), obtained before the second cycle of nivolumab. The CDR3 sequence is CSVEDWPSGRNEQFF. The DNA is TGCAGCGTTGAAGATTGGCCTAGCGGGAGAAATGAGCAGTTCTTC.